These 14 T cell receptor beta chains were sequenced from one sample in a study of cytomegalovirus exposure and HLA in healthy donors. Primers: 60 Vbeta forward and 13 Jbeta reverse. Profiled with immunoSEQ multiplex PCR; TCRdb holds only in-frame clones, not every one. Among about 130,000 clones listed, around 77% were seen once. Sequenced sample: PBMCs. These receptors came from a male donor in good health and CMV-seropositive.

The V and J genes are TRBV11-2 and TRBJ2-3; 7 bases line up with TRBD2. Germline V gene sequence: CDR1 SGHAT, CDR2 FQNNGV. The CDR3 has 17 residues. V trimming: 1 base; J trimming: 6 bases; junction bases outside the gene matches: 13. CDR3 loop: CASSLVGPAGVADTQYF. The CDR3 DNA reads as TGTGCCAGCAGCTTAGTTGGTCCGGCGGGAGTGGCGGATACGCAGTATTTT.

The chain combines TRBV9 with TRBJ1-1, with TRBD1 identical over 9 bases. Germline loops: CDR1 SGDLS, CDR2 YYNGEE. The ends lost 4 bases at V and 10 bases at J; junction bases unmatched: 11. The CDR3 is 14 residues long. The CDR3 loop reads CASSPRDRAGGAFF. The DNA of the CDR3 is TGTGCCAGCAGCCCCCGGGACAGGGCCGGGGGAGCTTTCTTT.

The J gene is TRBJ1-6, the V gene TRBV9; 8 nucleotides line up with TRBD1. After removal of 4 bases from V and 7 bases from J, the junction contained 4 bases not matched to a gene. CDR1 is SGDLS and CDR2 is YYNGEE in the germline V gene. This CDR3 has 14 residues. The CDR3 protein is CASSPGQGNSPLHF. The CDR3 nucleotides are TGTGCCAGCAGCCCAGGACAGGGAAATTCACCCCTCCACTTT.

This clone was picked up one time. J is TRBJ1-5 and V is TRBV4-1; no reliable D call. Trimming cost V 0 bases and J 6 bases, with 15 bases left between them. CDR1 and CDR2 (germline): MGHRA, YSYEKL. This CDR3 spans 16 amino acids. CDR3 sequence reads: CASSQDILFNSQPQHF. The CDR3 DNA reads TGCGCCAGCAGCCAAGATATCCTCTTTAATAGTCAGCCCCAGCATTTT.

J is TRBJ2-2 and V is TRBV11-3, with D perhaps TRBD2 (6 bases). Trimming removed 5 bases at V and 10 bases at J, with 17 bases between. CDR3 length equals 14 residues. Germline CDR1 is SGHNT and CDR2 is YENEEA. CDR3 sequence reads: CASSHDSGREELFF. CDR3 DNA sequence: TGTGCCAGCAGCCACGACAGTGGGCGGGAGGAGCTGTTTTTT. Full variable domain (rest looked up from reference TRBV11-3 and TRBJ2-2): EAGVVQSPRYKIIEKKQPVAFWCNPISGHNTLYWYLQNLGQGPELLIRYENEEAVDDSQLPKDRFSAERLKGVDSTLKIQPAELGDSAVYLCASSHDSGREELFFGEGSRLTVL.

This clone was recorded only once. This chain uses TRBV28 with TRBJ1-1, with 8 bases fitting TRBD1. V lost 3 bases and J lost 9; bases outside the gene matches: 12. Germline assignment: CDR1 MDHEN and CDR2 SYDVKM. The CDR3 length is 15 residues. CDR3 nucleotide sequence: TGTGCCAGCAGTTTCTCCTTTCACAGGGGGACGAAAGCTTTCTTT. Translation: CASSFSFHRGTKAFF.

The chain combines TRBV27 with TRBJ2-7; 10 positions match TRBD1. CDR1 and CDR2 from the germline V gene are MNHEY and SMNVEV (reference sequence). The length of the CDR3 is 15 residues. Trimming cost V 5 bases and J 7 bases; bases outside gene matches: 11. CDR3 in DNA: TGTGCCAGCAGTCAAACCGGGACAGGGGCTGGGGAGCAGTACTTC. Amino acids: CASSQTGTGAGEQYF.

The chain recombines TRBV6-1 with TRBJ2-5; 15 bases are a match to TRBD2. This CDR3 comprises 18 residues. Trimming removed 4 bases from V and 2 bases from J; junction bases left unmatched: 8. From germline, CDR1 is MNHNS and CDR2 SASEGT. The CDR3: CASSGTSGRASGQETQYF. CDR3 coding DNA: TGTGCCAGCAGTGGGACTAGCGGGAGGGCCTCGGGACAAGAGACCCAGTACTTC.

The J gene is TRBJ2-7, the V gene TRBV6-1, with a weak D call TRBD1 (5 bases). Germline assignment: CDR1 MNHNS and CDR2 SASEGT. The CDR3 sequence is 13 residues long. V was cut by 5 bases and J by 3 bases, with 11 bases left in between. The CDR3 reads CASSTSDSYEQYF. The CDR3 region has the DNA TGTGCCAGCAGTACCTCCGACAGCTACGAGCAGTACTTC.

The chain has TRBV10-3 and TRBJ2-3; 8 positions match TRBD2. The germline gives CDR1 ENHRY, CDR2 SYGVKD. This CDR3 is 15 amino acids long. V dropped 4 bases and J dropped 1; count of bases not matched to a gene: 4. CDR3: CAISVGSGGTDTQYF. The CDR3 DNA reads TGTGCCATCAGTGTAGGTAGCGGGGGCACAGATACGCAGTATTTT.

J is TRBJ2-3 and V is TRBV7-9; the match to TRBD1 covers 8 bases. Germline CDR1 reads SEHNR; CDR2 reads FQNEAQ (reference sequence). This CDR3 has 14 amino acids. The V segment lost 5 bases and the J segment 4 bases; nucleotides outside the gene matches: 5. CDR3: CASSHRQGPDTQYF. The CDR3 region has the DNA TGTGCCAGCAGCCATCGACAGGGGCCAGATACGCAGTATTTT.

The chain joins TRBV18 to TRBJ1-1; D gene unclear. The CDR3 loop spans 14 amino acids. Germline V CDR1 and CDR2: KGHSH, LQKENI. V lost 2 bases and J 0 bases, leaving 7 bases between the germline ends. CDR3 sequence: CASSPEHLNTEAFF. CDR3 coding DNA: TGTGCCAGCTCACCAGAGCATTTGAACACTGAAGCTTTCTTT. Looking up the rest from reference TRBV18 and TRBJ1-1 gives the full variable domain: NAGVMQNPRHLVRRRGQEARLRCSPMKGHSHVYWYRQLPEEGLKFMVYLQKENIIDESGMPKERFSAEFPKEGPSILRIQQVVRGDSAAYFCASSPEHLNTEAFFGQGTRLTVV.

The table lists this clone with a few counts. V is TRBV6-1 and J is TRBJ2-7, with D perhaps TRBD2 (5 bases). The CDR3 loop spans 13 amino acids. Germline CDR1 MNHNS, CDR2 SASEGT. The ends were cut back, 8 bases at V and 3 bases at J, with 14 bases in the middle. DNA for the CDR3: TGTGCCAGCGGCCGCTACGGAGGCTACGAGCAGTACTTC. Translation gives CASGRYGGYEQYF.

The rearrangement joins TRBV6-5 to TRBJ2-7; the match to TRBD1 covers 8 bases. V was clipped by 6 bases and J by 0 bases; unmatched bases: 4. Germline-derived CDR1 and CDR2 are MNHEY and SVGAGI. The CDR3 loop spans 14 amino acids. In DNA, the CDR3 is TGTGCCAGCAGAGGGGGGACAGGCTCCTACGAGCAGTACTTC. This encodes CASRGGTGSYEQYF.